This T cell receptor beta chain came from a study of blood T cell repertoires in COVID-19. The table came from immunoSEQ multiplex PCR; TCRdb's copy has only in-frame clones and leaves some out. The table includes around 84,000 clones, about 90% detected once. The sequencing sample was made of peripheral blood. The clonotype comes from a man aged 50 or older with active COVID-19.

The CDR3 DNA reads as TGCGCCAGCATGGGGGGACAGTACACCTACGAGCAGTACTTC. Encoded protein: CASMGGQYTYEQYF. The gene calls are TRBV10-2 and TRBJ2-7; weak D call: TRBD1 (7 bases). The germline gives CDR1 WSHSY, CDR2 SAAADI. The CDR3 extends over 14 amino acids. With 7 bases removed from V and 2 bases from J, the gap between germline ends came to 15 bases.